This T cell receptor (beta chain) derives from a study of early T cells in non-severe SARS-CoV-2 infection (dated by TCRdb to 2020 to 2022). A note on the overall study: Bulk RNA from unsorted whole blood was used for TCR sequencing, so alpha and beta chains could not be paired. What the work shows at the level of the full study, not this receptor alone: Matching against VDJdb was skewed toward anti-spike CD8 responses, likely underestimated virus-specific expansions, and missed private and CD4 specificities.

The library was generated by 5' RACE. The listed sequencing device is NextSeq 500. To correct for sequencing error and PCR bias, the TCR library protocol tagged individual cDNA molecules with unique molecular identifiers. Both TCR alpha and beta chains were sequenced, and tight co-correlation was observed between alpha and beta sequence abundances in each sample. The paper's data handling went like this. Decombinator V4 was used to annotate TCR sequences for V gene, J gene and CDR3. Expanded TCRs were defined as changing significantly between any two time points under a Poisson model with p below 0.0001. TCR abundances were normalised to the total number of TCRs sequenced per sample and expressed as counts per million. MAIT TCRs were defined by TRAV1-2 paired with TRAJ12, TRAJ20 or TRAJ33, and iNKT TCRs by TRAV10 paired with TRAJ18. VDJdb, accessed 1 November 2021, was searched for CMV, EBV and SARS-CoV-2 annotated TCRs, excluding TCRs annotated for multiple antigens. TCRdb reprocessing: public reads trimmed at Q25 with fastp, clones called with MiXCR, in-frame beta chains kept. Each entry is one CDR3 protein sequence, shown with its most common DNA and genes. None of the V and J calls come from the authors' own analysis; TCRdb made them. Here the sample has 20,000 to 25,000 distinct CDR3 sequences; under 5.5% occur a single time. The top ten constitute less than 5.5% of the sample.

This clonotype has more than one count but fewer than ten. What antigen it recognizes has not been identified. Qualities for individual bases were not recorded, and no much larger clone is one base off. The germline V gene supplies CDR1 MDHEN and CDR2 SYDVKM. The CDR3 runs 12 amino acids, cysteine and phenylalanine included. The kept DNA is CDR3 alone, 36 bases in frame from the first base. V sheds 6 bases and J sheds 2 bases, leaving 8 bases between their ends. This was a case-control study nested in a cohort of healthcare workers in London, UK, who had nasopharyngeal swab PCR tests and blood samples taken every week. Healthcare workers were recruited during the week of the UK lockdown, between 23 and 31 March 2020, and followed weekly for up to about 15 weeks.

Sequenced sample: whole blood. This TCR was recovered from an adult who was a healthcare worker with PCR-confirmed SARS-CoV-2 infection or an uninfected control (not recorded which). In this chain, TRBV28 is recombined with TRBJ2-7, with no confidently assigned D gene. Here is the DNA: TGTGCCAGCAGCACTGATACCTACGAGCAGTACTTC. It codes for CASSTDTYEQYF.